Below, 13 T cell receptor beta chains from the same sample are listed, as sequenced in a study of cytomegalovirus exposure and HLA in healthy donors. Both 60 Vbeta primers and 13 Jbeta primers went into the PCR. The protocol was immunoSEQ multiplex PCR, while the TCRdb copy is restricted to in-frame clones and leaves out a portion. This sample carries about 130,000 clones, 8.5% of them seen once, and the ten largest clones take under 5.5%. The sequenced sample consisted of PBMCs. These receptors all stem from a man aged 35 to 55 in good health and CMV-seronegative.

The chain carries TRBV7-9 and TRBJ1-1; 10 nucleotides line up with TRBD1. Germline lookup yields CDR1 SEHNR and CDR2 FQNEAQ (reference sequence). Trimming cost V 5 bases and J 4 bases; bases outside gene matches: 7. CDR3 size: 15 residues. CDR3: CASSPWGQGSTEAFF. The CDR3 DNA reads TGTGCCAGCAGCCCTTGGGGACAGGGGAGCACTGAAGCTTTCTTT.

This clone was observed a handful of times. This sequence joins TRBV9 and TRBJ2-7; TRBD2 matches at 16 bases. CDR1 and CDR2 (germline): SGDLS, YYNGEE. J gave up 3 bases and V 2 bases, and 8 bases lay outside the gene matches. The CDR3 is 18 residues long. The CDR3 sequence is CASSVGRGTSGGGYEQYF. Written as DNA, the CDR3 is TGTGCCAGCAGCGTGGGACGCGGGACTAGCGGGGGGGGCTACGAGCAGTACTTC.

The chain has TRBV15 and TRBJ1-5, with a tentative D call TRBD1 (5 bases). Trimming removed 0 bases from V and 2 bases from J, with 5 bases in between. Germline CDR1 reads LNHNV; CDR2 reads YYDKDF (reference sequence). The CDR3 is 14 amino acids. DNA for the CDR3: TGTGCCACCAGCAGAGACAGGGGCAATCAGCCCCAGCATTTT. Protein product: CATSRDRGNQPQHF. Full variable domain (missing parts from reference TRBV15 and TRBJ1-5): DAMVIQNPRYQVTQFGKPVTLSCSQTLNHNVMYWYQQKSSQAPKLLFHYYDKDFNNEADTPDNFQSRRPNTSFCFLDIRSPGLGDTAMYLCATSRDRGNQPQHFGDGTRLSIL.

This clone has more than one count but fewer than ten. This chain uses TRBV10-1 with TRBJ1-1, with unresolved D. V was shortened by 0 bases and J by 8 bases, with 10 bases between the two germline ends. There are 13 residues in the CDR3. The germline V gene encodes CDR1 WNHNN and CDR2 SYGVQD (reference sequence). CDR3 bases: TGCGCCAGCAGTGAGTCTCTTCGGGGAGAAGCTTTCTTT. It codes for CASSESLRGEAFF.

The V gene is TRBV10-1, the J gene TRBJ2-2, with D maybe TRBD2 (5 bases). The CDR3 has 14 residues. V gave up 6 bases and J gave up 6 bases, with 14 bases separating them. From germline, CDR1 is WNHNN and CDR2 SYGVQD (reference sequence). CDR3 nucleotides: TGCGCCAGCAGAGCGGAGAGCCAGGCCGGGGAGCTGTTTTTT. This sequence encodes CASRAESQAGELFF.

The chain combines TRBV6-4 with TRBJ1-2; D ambiguous. Germline V gene lookup returns CDR1 MRHNA and CDR2 SNTAGT. Trimming removed 6 bases from V and 8 bases from J, with 13 bases in between. The CDR3 spans 12 residues. The CDR3 loop reads CASSRGGGGYTF. In nucleotides, the CDR3 is TGTGCCAGCAGCCGGGGAGGCGGCGGCTACACCTTC.

This clone turned up a few times. This chain uses TRBV7-6 with TRBJ2-2, with D maybe TRBD2 (6 bases). The V end was cut by 4 bases, the J end by 6 bases, with 15 bases between. The CDR3 is 15 residues long. Germline V CDR1 and CDR2: SGHVS, FNYEAQ. CDR3 residues: CASSSPLAGSGELFF. The CDR3 DNA reads as TGTGCCAGCAGCTCTCCACTAGCCGGGTCCGGGGAGCTGTTTTTT.

The chain employs TRBV9 and TRBJ1-1; no reliable D call. CDR1 is SGDLS, CDR2 YYNGEE, per germline. Trimming took 0 bases from V and 8 from J, leaving 14 bases between them. The CDR3 sequence is 14 residues long. Here the CDR3 reads CASSVANSAREAFF. DNA of the CDR3: TGTGCCAGCAGCGTAGCCAATTCTGCCAGAGAAGCTTTCTTT.

Comment on this clone: The same CDR3 also results from other DNA sequences found in this sample. The rearrangement links TRBV19 to TRBJ2-5; 7 bases map to TRBD2. CDR3 length: 12 residues. The germline V gene encodes CDR1 LNHDA and CDR2 SQIVND (reference sequence). V lost 4 bases and J lost 5; bases outside the gene matches: 1. CDR3 in amino acids: CASSTGGETQYF. The DNA of the CDR3 is TGTGCCAGTAGTACCGGGGGGGAGACCCAGTACTTC. The full variable domain, with the rest looked up from reference TRBV19 and TRBJ2-5, is DGGITQSPKYLFRKEGQNVTLSCEQNLNHDAMYWYRQDPGQGLRLIYYSQIVNDFQKGDIAEGYSVSREKKESFPLTVTSAQKNPTAFYLCASSTGGETQYFGPGTRLLVL.

The chain links TRBV29-1 to TRBJ1-2; D might be TRBD1 (5 bases). There are 11 residues in the CDR3. Looked up from germline, CDR1 is SQVTM and CDR2 is ANQGSEA. The V end was cut by 3 bases, the J end by 9 bases, with 11 bases between. CDR3 protein: CSVDTGGCYTF. CDR3 DNA sequence: TGCAGCGTTGATACGGGGGGATGCTACACCTTC.

This rearrangement joins TRBV4-1 to TRBJ1-4; D unresolved. Germline CDR1 MGHRA, CDR2 YSYEKL. There are 14 residues in the CDR3. V was pared by 0 bases and J by 7 bases, with 9 bases between. The CDR3 coding sequence is TGCGCCAGCAGCCAAGAACGAGGAGTTGAAAAACTGTTTTTT. This sequence encodes CASSQERGVEKLFF.

The CDR3 region has the DNA TGTGCCAGCAGCTTCAGACAGGGTCCCAATGAGCAGTTCTTC. It translates to CASSFRQGPNEQFF. The chain carries TRBV7-6 and TRBJ2-1, with 7 bases matching TRBD1. The CDR3 spans 14 residues. Germline lookup yields CDR1 SGHVS and CDR2 FNYEAQ. Unmatched junction bases numbered 5, after V lost 3 bases and J lost 6 bases.

This chain connects TRBV2 to TRBJ2-7, with TRBD1 matching 10 bases. Germline CDR1 reads SNHLY; CDR2 reads FYNNEI. The CDR3 extends over 14 amino acids. V lost 10 bases and J lost 1; bases outside the gene matches: 7. The CDR3 loop is CATRSDRGSYEQYF. The CDR3 nucleotides are TGTGCCACTCGTTCGGACAGGGGGTCCTACGAGCAGTACTTC. Full variable domain (missing parts from reference TRBV2 and TRBJ2-7): EPEVTQTPSHQVTQMGQEVILRCVPISNHLYFYWYRQILGQKVEFLVSFYNNEISEKSEIFDDQFSVERPDGSNFTLKIRSTKLEDSAMYFCATRSDRGSYEQYFGPGTRLTVT.